Listed here is a single T cell receptor (beta chain). Repertoires were generated with immunoSEQ multiplex PCR, while TCRdb's copy carries only in-frame clones and drops some. This table has about 77,000 clones, approximately 94% appearing once. This specimen belongs to a study of T cell changes during pregnancy in multiple sclerosis. The CDR3 has 16 residues. Germline CDR1 is LNHDA and CDR2 is SQIVND (reference sequence). V was clipped by 6 bases and J by 2 bases; unmatched bases: 8. The sequenced sample was peripheral blood, obtained after pregnancy. The sequence derives from a female donor in good health, enrolled as a control in a pregnancy study. This chain joins TRBV19 and TRBJ2-5; 11 bases align to TRBD2. CDR3 residues: CASSRWGLAEQETQYF. CDR3 nucleotides: TGTGCCAGTAGCCGATGGGGACTAGCGGAACAAGAGACCCAGTACTTC.